Below, 7 T cell receptor beta chains from the same sample are listed, as sequenced in a study of shared clonotypes between healthy human individuals. The protocol was immunoSEQ multiplex PCR, while the TCRdb copy is restricted to in-frame clones and leaves out a portion. The sample holds around 560,000 clones, around 96% seen once. Naive CD8 cells comprised CD45RO-negative, CCR7-positively selected cells, excluding terminally differentiated effector memory CD45RA+ cells. The sequencing sample was made of naive CD8+ T cells sorted from blood. The receptors were sampled from a woman between 25 and 40 years old in good health.

The V gene is TRBV10-3, the J gene TRBJ2-1, with D unresolved. Germline V gene sequence: CDR1 ENHRY, CDR2 SYGVKD. The V and J ends lost 4 bases and 7 bases respectively, with 11 bases between them. The CDR3 is made up of 13 amino acids. The CDR3 region is CAISVSPSNEQFF. The CDR3 nucleotides are TGTGCCATCAGTGTTTCCCCCTCTAATGAGCAGTTCTTC.

The genes are TRBV2 and TRBJ2-7, with 7 nucleotides matching TRBD1. From germline, CDR1 is SNHLY and CDR2 FYNNEI. J gave up 2 bases and V 6 bases, and 10 bases lay outside the gene matches. The CDR3 is 15 amino acids. CDR3 amino acids: CASRTPRDSTYEQYF. The CDR3 DNA reads as TGTGCCAGCAGGACCCCCCGGGACAGTACCTACGAGCAGTACTTC.

The J gene is TRBJ2-7, the V gene TRBV5-1; D not certain. Trimming removed 1 base from V and 7 bases from J, with 15 bases in between. The CDR3 is made up of 14 amino acids. CDR1 is SGHRS, CDR2 YFSETQ, per germline. CDR3 loop: CASSLYSGMGEQYF. The CDR3 DNA reads TGCGCCAGCAGCTTGTATTCGGGTATGGGTGAGCAGTACTTC.

The count of this clone is one. The chain is built from TRBV5-1 and TRBJ1-3; 11 bases agree with TRBD1. CDR1 is SGHRS, CDR2 YFSETQ, per germline. The CDR3 spans 18 residues. After removal of 4 bases from V and 0 bases from J, the junction contained 9 bases not matched to a gene. The CDR3, as DNA: TGCGCCAGCAGCCCACGGACAGGGGGCACCTCCTCTGGAAACACCATATATTTT. Its protein product is CASSPRTGGTSSGNTIYF. Using reference TRBV5-1 and TRBJ1-3 for the parts outside the CDR3, the full variable domain is KAGVTQTPRYLIKTRGQQVTLSCSPISGHRSVSWYQQTPGQGLQFLFEYFSETQRNKGNFPGRFSGRQFSNSRSEMNVSTLELGDSALYLCASSPRTGGTSSGNTIYFGEGSWLTVV.

The chain is built from TRBV28 and TRBJ1-1; 8 positions agree with TRBD1. The trim removed 6 bases at V and 4 bases at J, leaving 4 bases unmatched. The CDR3 is 13 residues long. Germline V gene lookup returns CDR1 MDHEN and CDR2 SYDVKM. The CDR3 nucleotides are TGTGCCAGCAGCTGGACAGGGCTCACTGAAGCTTTCTTT. Protein sequence: CASSWTGLTEAFF. The full variable domain, completed using reference TRBV28 and TRBJ1-1, is DVKVTQSSRYLVKRTGEKVFLECVQDMDHENMFWYRQDPGLGLRLIYFSYDVKMKEKGDIPEGYSVSREKKERFSLILESASTNQTSMYLCASSWTGLTEAFFGQGTRLTVV.

This sequence joins TRBV11-2 and TRBJ2-1, with D perhaps TRBD1 or TRBD2 (6 bases each). V was shortened by 2 bases and J by 9 bases, with 11 bases between the two germline ends. In germline, CDR1 is SGHAT, CDR2 FQNNGV. The CDR3 contains 13 residues. CDR3 DNA: TGTGCCAGCAGCTTACTTGGAGGGGGTGAGCAGTTCTTC. The encoded protein is CASSLLGGGEQFF.

J is TRBJ2-1 and V is TRBV6-1; 11 bases match TRBD2. Germline CDR1 MNHNS, CDR2 SASEGT. The V segment lost 5 bases and the J segment 7 bases; nucleotides outside the gene matches: 4. This CDR3 has 14 residues. The CDR3: CASSTSGSGNEQFF. CDR3 DNA sequence: TGTGCCAGCAGTACTAGCGGGAGTGGGAATGAGCAGTTCTTC.